The 5 T cell receptor beta chains below were found in one sample sequenced in a study of T-cell reconstitution after alpha-beta-depleted transplantation in children. Unique molecular identifiers tagged the TCRbeta library. TCRdb reprocessed the PCR reads with MiXCR, giving one entry per CDR3 protein. The data show fewer than 550,000 distinct CDR3 sequences, about a tenth seen once. Material: PBMCs from the stem cell graft donor, obtained from the stem cell graft. The receptors come from a human donor who donated a stem cell graft to a child with acute myeloid leukemia.

This clonotype came up many times. The J gene is TRBJ2-2, the V gene TRBV6-4; no definite D call. From germline, CDR1 is MRHNA and CDR2 SNTAGT. V was shortened by 2 bases and J by 3 bases, with 4 bases between the two germline ends. The CDR3 length is 13 residues. The CDR3 DNA follows: TGTGCCAGCAGTGACAGGGACACCGGGGAGCTGTTTTTT. Translated, it gives CASSDRDTGELFF.

The J gene is TRBJ2-1, the V gene TRBV7-2; 9 bases map to TRBD1. The trim removed 4 bases at V and 5 bases at J, leaving 9 bases unmatched. This CDR3 has 16 amino acids. Looked up from germline, CDR1 is SGHTA and CDR2 is FQGNSA. The chain's CDR3 is CASSWWGDRDDNEQFF. For the CDR3, the DNA is TGTGCCAGCAGCTGGTGGGGGGACAGGGATGACAATGAGCAGTTCTTC.

The rearrangement uses TRBV7-9 and TRBJ2-1, with 9 bases aligning to TRBD2. The CDR3 consists of 14 residues. V lost 6 bases, J lost 5 bases, and 5 bases stayed unmatched. CDR1 and CDR2 from the germline V gene are SEHNR and FQNEAQ (reference sequence). CDR3 DNA: TGTGCCAGCAGAAGACTAGCGGAAAACAATGAGCAGTTCTTC. Its protein is CASRRLAENNEQFF.

This clonotype was seen repeatedly, ten times or more. The chain couples TRBV20-1 to TRBJ2-4, with 7 bases identical to TRBD1. Germline loops: CDR1 DFQATT, CDR2 SNEGSKA (reference sequence). This CDR3 has 14 amino acids. Trimming took 4 bases from V and 5 from J; bases not matched to a gene: 8. CDR3 bases: TGCAGTGCTACCCCCCTAGGGGGCCAAAACATTCAGTACTTC. This sequence encodes CSATPLGGQNIQYF.

This clonotype was counted a few times. The V call is TRBV7-8, the J call TRBJ2-2; D ambiguous. Trimming removed 2 bases from V and 6 bases from J, with 13 bases in between. The germline CDR1 and CDR2 sequences are SGHVS and FQNEAQ. This CDR3 region has 15 residues. The CDR3 region has the DNA TGTGCCAGCAGCTTACTCAAGGGCTCGGCCGGGGAGCTGTTTTTT. Translating it yields CASSLLKGSAGELFF.